This T cell receptor beta chain is from a study of response to subunit inactivated influenza vaccine. The CDR3 length is 15 residues. With 4 bases clipped from V and 7 bases from J, the junction kept 13 bases outside the gene matches. CDR1 SGHRS and CDR2 YFSETQ come from the germline V gene. TCRdb reanalysed the RT-PCR reads using MiXCR and keeps one entry per CDR3 protein. The sample includes about 570,000 distinct CDR3 sequences, approximately 11% of them seen just once. This clonotype appeared once. The same data also went into a second study, on T cells expressing NK-cell markers. From that paper: Making the TCR beta cDNA relied on 5'RACE template switching with UMIs. Restriction of the sorted population to alpha-beta TCR T cells was achieved in several experiments with an anti-gamma-delta TCR antibody. Questions lingered over whether expanded NKG2C+ T cell clones were HCMV-specific.

The gene calls are TRBV5-1 and TRBJ2-7, with TRBD2 matching 8 bases. The starting material was PBMCs from blood, obtained on the day of vaccination. The receptor comes from a man over 45 who received an inactivated influenza vaccine. The CDR3 sequence: CASSKAGGTAGEQYF. The DNA for the CDR3 is TGCGCCAGCAGCAAGGCGGGGGGCACCGCGGGAGAGCAGTACTTC. The full variable domain, in which reference TRBV5-1 and TRBJ2-7 provide the parts outside the CDR3, is KAGVTQTPRYLIKTRGQQVTLSCSPISGHRSVSWYQQTPGQGLQFLFEYFSETQRNKGNFPGRFSGRQFSNSRSEMNVSTLELGDSALYLCASSKAGGTAGEQYFGPGTRLTVT.